The rows below give T cell receptor beta chains drawn from one sample of a study of T-cell reconstitution after alpha-beta-depleted transplantation in children. TCRdb re-derived calls from the PCR reads in MiXCR, one entry per CDR3 protein. In the table there are fewer than 700,000 distinct CDR3 sequences, 13% of which are singletons. The starting material was PBMCs, mostly from graft donor cells, obtained 360 days after TCRalphabeta/CD19-depleted stem cell transplant. The receptors derive from a male patient aged 10 to 17 who had a stem cell transplant for acute myeloid leukemia, so the T cells may come from the graft donor. Both conserved end residues are part of each CDR3. D genes are given only for firm matches. Part of the rows lack a size; the others show once, few, many or a class for expanded clones.

d_call	clone_size	j_call	v_call	cdr3_nt	cdr3_aa
-	-	TRBJ2-7	TRBV16	TGTGCCAGCAGCCAATATTTCCGGCCCTACGAGCAGTACTTC	CASSQYFRPYEQYF
TRBD2	many	TRBJ2-3	TRBV28	TGTGCCAGCAGTTCAAGCGGGAGACGGGATACGCAGTATTTT	CASSSSGRRDTQYF
-	-	TRBJ2-1	TRBV27	TGTGCCAGCAGTTTATCGATGAGGGGAGTGTCAGGGGCCTACAATGAGCAGTTCTTC	CASSLSMRGVSGAYNEQFF
-	-	TRBJ2-7	TRBV7-2	TGTGCCAGCAGCTTAGCTTGGGACAACTACTACGAGCAGTACTTC	CASSLAWDNYYEQYF
TRBD1	-	TRBJ2-7	TRBV28	TGTGCCAGCAGTTTGCACCCCTCGGGACAGGGTACCTACGAGCAGTACTTC	CASSLHPSGQGTYEQYF
TRBD1	-	TRBJ1-1	TRBV7-3	TGTGCCAGCAGCGTGGACAGGGTGAACACTGAAGCTTTCTTT	CASSVDRVNTEAFF
TRBD1	-	TRBJ2-2	TRBV20-1	TGCAGTGTCTTGATCCGGACAGGAAACACCGGGGAGCTGTTTTTT	CSVLIRTGNTGELFF
-	many	TRBJ2-3	TRBV6-4	TGTGCCAGCAGTGAATGCGGAGGGGTCACAGATACGCAGTATTTT	CASSECGGVTDTQYF
TRBD2	few	TRBJ2-1	TRBV6-1	TGTGCCAGCAGCACTTCGCGACTAGCGGGGGCCTATATTGAGCAGTTCTTC	CASSTSRLAGAYIEQFF
-	few	TRBJ2-7	TRBV9	TGTGCCAGCAGCGTAGCCCTCTCCTACGAGCAGTACTTC	CASSVALSYEQYF
TRBD2	-	TRBJ2-1	TRBV27	TGTGCCAGCACAACTCTAGCGGGCGGCCCTATAGATGAGCAGTTCTTC	CASTTLAGGPIDEQFF
-	few	TRBJ1-1	TRBV29-1	TGCAGCGTTGAGTACACTGAAGCTTTCTTT	CSVEYTEAFF
-	many	TRBJ2-2	TRBV6-5	TGTGCCAGCAGTTGGGGTACAAAGAACACCGGGGAGCTGTTTTTT	CASSWGTKNTGELFF
-	many	TRBJ2-7	TRBV20-1	TGCAGTGCGGGGAGCTACGAGCAGTACTTC	CSAGSYEQYF
-	few	TRBJ2-7	TRBV28	TGTGCCAGCAGTTACCCCCCAGGAGGGTACGAGCAGTACTTC	CASSYPPGGYEQYF
-	few	TRBJ2-2	TRBV7-9	TGTGCCAGCAGCTTACTTAGCGGATACACCGGGGAGCTGTTTTTT	CASSLLSGYTGELFF
-	-	TRBJ2-5	TRBV20-1	TGCAGTGCGAAACAGGCGCAGACCCAGTACTTC	CSAKQAQTQYF
-	-	TRBJ1-2	TRBV15	TGTGCCACCAGCAGAGATATAGGAGGGACTGGCTACACCTTC	CATSRDIGGTGYTF
-	few	TRBJ2-1	TRBV20-1	TGCAGTGCTAGAGATCTGGCGGGAAGGGTTCGGGGTGAGCAGTTCTTC	CSARDLAGRVRGEQFF
TRBD2	-	TRBJ2-7	TRBV12-3/TRBV12-4	TGTGCCAGCAGTTTCCGTGGGCTAGCGGGAAACGAGCAGTACTTC	CASSFRGLAGNEQYF
TRBD1	few	TRBJ1-6	TRBV20-1	TGCAGTGCCCTCCGACAGGGGTATAATTCACCCCTCCACTTT	CSALRQGYNSPLHF
-	few	TRBJ2-7	TRBV27	TGTGCCAGCAGTCTCGGATTAAAATCCTACGAGCAGTACTTC	CASSLGLKSYEQYF
-	-	TRBJ2-1	TRBV9	TGTGCCAGCAGCCGAGTAGATGGGGGAGCGGGCGATGAGCAGTTCTTC	CASSRVDGGAGDEQFF
-	-	TRBJ2-1	TRBV19	TGTGCCAGCCGCCTAGGGGGGACAAGCTCCTACAATGAGCAGTTCTTC	CASRLGGTSSYNEQFF
TRBD1	few	TRBJ2-5	TRBV11-2	TGTGCCAGCAGCCCTTACAGGGGGCTGGGGGAGACCCAGTACTTC	CASSPYRGLGETQYF
-	few	TRBJ2-3	TRBV19	TGTGCCAGTGAGGCCTCAGACACAGATACGCAGTATTTT	CASEASDTDTQYF
-	-	TRBJ2-3	TRBV27	TGTGCCAGCAGTTTGGGGGCTCTTGCAGATACGCAGTATTTT	CASSLGALADTQYF
TRBD2	-	TRBJ2-7	TRBV6-1	TGTGCCAGCAGTGAATGGTTAGCGGGCGAGCAGTACTTC	CASSEWLAGEQYF
TRBD2	-	TRBJ2-7	TRBV2	TGTGCCAGCAGTGAGGTCGTTACTAGCGGGAGAGCCCACGAGCAGTACTTC	CASSEVVTSGRAHEQYF
-	few	TRBJ1-2	TRBV20-1	TGCAGTGCTACACAGGTTTACTATGGCTACACCTTC	CSATQVYYGYTF
TRBD1	-	TRBJ2-7	TRBV6-2/TRBV6-3	TGTGCCAGCACCAGATACAGGGGGATCTCCGCACTCCCTTACGAGCAGTACTTC	CASTRYRGISALPYEQYF
TRBD1	-	TRBJ1-3	TRBV25-1	TGTGCCAGCAGTGTCCGACAGGGCTCTGGAAACACCATATATTTT	CASSVRQGSGNTIYF
TRBD1	many	TRBJ1-1	TRBV28	TGTGCCAGCAGTTTTCGAGGGGGCGTGAACACTGAAGCTTTCTTT	CASSFRGGVNTEAFF
-	few	TRBJ1-1	TRBV7-9	TGTGCCAGCAGCTTAAGGCGGACAGAGAGAACTGAAGCTTTCTTT	CASSLRRTERTEAFF
-	-	TRBJ2-1	TRBV10-3	TGTGCCATCAGTGAGAGGGGGACCCATAATGAGCAGTTCTTC	CAISERGTHNEQFF
-	few	TRBJ2-1	TRBV19	TGTGCCAGTACCCTACTAGGCGGTGAGCAGTTCTTC	CASTLLGGEQFF
-	-	TRBJ2-7	TRBV18	TGTGCCAGCTCACCACCGAGAGACTGGTACGAGCAGTACTTC	CASSPPRDWYEQYF
-	-	TRBJ2-5	TRBV30	TGTGCCTGCCAATTCACAGGGAAACTCCAAGAGACCCAGTACTTC	CACQFTGKLQETQYF
TRBD1	-	TRBJ1-5	TRBV12-3/TRBV12-4	TGTGCCAGCACTCCCGCAGGGGGGAGTCAGCCCCAGCATTTT	CASTPAGGSQPQHF
-	few	TRBJ2-5	TRBV4-3	TGCGCCAGCAGCCCCGGGACTTTCAGGGAAAGAGAGACCCAGTACTTC	CASSPGTFRERETQYF
-	many	TRBJ2-1	TRBV29-1	TGCAGCGTTGAAACCCAACCTGAGCAGTTCTTC	CSVETQPEQFF
-	-	TRBJ2-1	TRBV15	TGTGCCACCAGCAGAACGGGTGAGCAGTTCTTC	CATSRTGEQFF
-	-	TRBJ2-7	TRBV18	TGTGCCAGCTCACCCTCCCAGGATCCCTACGAGCAGTACTTC	CASSPSQDPYEQYF
-	-	TRBJ2-5	TRBV7-7	TGTGCTAGCAGCGACCACGGAGAGACCCAGTACTTC	CASSDHGETQYF